This T cell receptor (beta chain) appears in the sequencing data of a study of blood T cell repertoires in COVID-19. Study overall: Samples representing acute and convalescent COVID-19 were sourced from the United States, Italy and Spain.

The V gene lost 5 bases and the J gene lost 2 bases, with 15 bases spanning the gap. Per germline, CDR1 SGHAT and CDR2 FQNNGV. This CDR3 comprises 15 residues. In the original workflow: Researchers report that nucleated cell counts were estimated from reference gene primer amplification. Only in-frame clones appear in the TCRdb table, and some are missing; sequencing was by immunoSEQ multiplex PCR. Clone size and the V and J calls come from that table; the DNA yielded D and trimming. The table has 65,000 to 100,000 clones, about 82% seen once; the top ten hold 15% to 19%. The chain is built from TRBV11-2 and TRBJ1-1; no reliable D call. This sequence was found in a woman of 80 years or more with acute or convalescent COVID-19. Material for sequencing was peripheral blood. CDR3 sequence reads: CASSRNPGENTEAFF. The CDR3 nucleotides are TGTGCCAGCAGCCGTAACCCCGGGGAAAACACTGAAGCTTTCTTT.